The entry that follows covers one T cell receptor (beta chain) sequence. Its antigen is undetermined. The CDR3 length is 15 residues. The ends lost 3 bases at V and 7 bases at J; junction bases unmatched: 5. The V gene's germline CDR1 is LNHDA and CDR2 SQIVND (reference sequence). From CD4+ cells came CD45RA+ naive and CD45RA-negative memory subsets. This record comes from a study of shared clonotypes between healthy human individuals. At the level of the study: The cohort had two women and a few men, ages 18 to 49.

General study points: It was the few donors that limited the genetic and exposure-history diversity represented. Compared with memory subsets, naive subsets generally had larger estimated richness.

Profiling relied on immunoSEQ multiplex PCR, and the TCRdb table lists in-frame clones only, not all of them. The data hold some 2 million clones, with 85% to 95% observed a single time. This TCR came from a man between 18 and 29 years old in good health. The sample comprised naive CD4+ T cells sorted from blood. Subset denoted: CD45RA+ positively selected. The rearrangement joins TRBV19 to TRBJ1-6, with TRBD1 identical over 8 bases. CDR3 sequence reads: CASSISRGQNSPLHF. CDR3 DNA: TGTGCCAGTAGTATTTCCAGGGGGCAAAATTCACCCCTCCACTTT.